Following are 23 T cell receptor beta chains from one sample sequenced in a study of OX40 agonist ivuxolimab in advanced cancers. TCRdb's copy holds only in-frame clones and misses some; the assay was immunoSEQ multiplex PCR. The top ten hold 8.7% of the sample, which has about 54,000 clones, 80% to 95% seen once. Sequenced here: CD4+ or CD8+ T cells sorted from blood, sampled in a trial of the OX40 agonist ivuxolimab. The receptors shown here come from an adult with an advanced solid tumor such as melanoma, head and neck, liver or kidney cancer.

The CDR3 nucleotides read TGTGCCAGCAGTCCAAACCAGGACGGCCTAAACACCGGGGAGCTGTTTTTT. Amino acid sequence: CASSPNQDGLNTGELFF. The chain carries TRBV28 and TRBJ2-2; no firm D call. The CDR3 runs to 17 residues. Germline V lookup: CDR1 MDHEN, CDR2 SYDVKM. V shed 5 bases and J shed 2 bases, with 18 bases lying between them. Drawing the rest from reference TRBV28 and TRBJ2-2, the complete variable domain is DVKVTQSSRYLVKRTGEKVFLECVQDMDHENMFWYRQDPGLGLRLIYFSYDVKMKEKGDIPEGYSVSREKKERFSLILESASTNQTSMYLCASSPNQDGLNTGELFFGEGSRLTVL.

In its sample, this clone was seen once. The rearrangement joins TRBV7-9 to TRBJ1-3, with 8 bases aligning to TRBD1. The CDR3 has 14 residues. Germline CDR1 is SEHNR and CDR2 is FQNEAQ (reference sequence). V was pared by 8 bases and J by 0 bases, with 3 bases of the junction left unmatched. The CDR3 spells CASADRASGNTIYF. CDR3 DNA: TGTGCCAGCGCGGACAGGGCCTCTGGAAACACCATATATTTT.

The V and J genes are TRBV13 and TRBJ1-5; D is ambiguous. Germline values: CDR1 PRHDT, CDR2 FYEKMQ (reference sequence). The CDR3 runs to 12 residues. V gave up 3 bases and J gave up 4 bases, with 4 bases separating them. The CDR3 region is CASSFQNQPQHF. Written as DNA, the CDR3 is TGTGCCAGCAGCTTCCAGAATCAGCCCCAGCATTTT.

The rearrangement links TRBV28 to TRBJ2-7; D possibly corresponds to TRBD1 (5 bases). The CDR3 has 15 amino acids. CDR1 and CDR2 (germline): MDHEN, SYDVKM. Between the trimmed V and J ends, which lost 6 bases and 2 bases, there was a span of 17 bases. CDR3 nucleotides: TGTGCCAGCAGCGACTCGACAGAACCCACCTACGAGCAGTACTTC. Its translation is CASSDSTEPTYEQYF.

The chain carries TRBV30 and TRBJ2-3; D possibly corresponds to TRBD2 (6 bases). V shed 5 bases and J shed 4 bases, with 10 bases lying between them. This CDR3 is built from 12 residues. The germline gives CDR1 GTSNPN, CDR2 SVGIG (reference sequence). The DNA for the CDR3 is TGTGCCTGGTTTGGGAGGCCAGATACGCAGTATTTT. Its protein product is CAWFGRPDTQYF. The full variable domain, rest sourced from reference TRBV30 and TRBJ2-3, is SQTIHQWPATLVQPVGSPLSLECTVEGTSNPNLYWYRQAAGRGLQLLFYSVGIGQISSEVPQNLSASRPQDRQFILSSKKLLLSDSGFYLCAWFGRPDTQYFGPGTRLTVL.

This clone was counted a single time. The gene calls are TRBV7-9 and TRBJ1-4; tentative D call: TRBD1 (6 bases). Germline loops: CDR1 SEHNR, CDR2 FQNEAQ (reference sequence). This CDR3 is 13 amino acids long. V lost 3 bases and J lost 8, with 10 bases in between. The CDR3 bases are TGTGCCAGCAGCTTCCAGGGGCACGAAAAACTGTTTTTT. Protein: CASSFQGHEKLFF.

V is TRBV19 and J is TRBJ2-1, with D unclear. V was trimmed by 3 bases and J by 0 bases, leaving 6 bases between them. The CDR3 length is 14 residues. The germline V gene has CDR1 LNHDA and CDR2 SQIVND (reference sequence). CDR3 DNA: TGTGCCAGTAGTATCGAAAGCTCCTACAATGAGCAGTTCTTC. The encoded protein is CASSIESSYNEQFF.

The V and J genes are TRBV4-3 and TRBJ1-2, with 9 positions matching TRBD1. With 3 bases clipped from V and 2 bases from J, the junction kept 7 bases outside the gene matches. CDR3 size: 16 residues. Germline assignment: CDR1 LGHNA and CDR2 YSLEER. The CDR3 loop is CASSQDRTGDNYGYTF. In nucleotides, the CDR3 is TGCGCCAGCAGCCAGGATCGGACAGGGGACAACTATGGCTACACCTTC.

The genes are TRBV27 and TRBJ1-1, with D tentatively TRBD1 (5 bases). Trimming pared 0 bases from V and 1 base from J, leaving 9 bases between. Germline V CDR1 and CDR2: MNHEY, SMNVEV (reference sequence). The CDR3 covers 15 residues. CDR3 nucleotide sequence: TGTGCCAGCAGTTTATCGAAAGGGACGAACACTGAAGCTTTCTTT. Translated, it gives CASSLSKGTNTEAFF.

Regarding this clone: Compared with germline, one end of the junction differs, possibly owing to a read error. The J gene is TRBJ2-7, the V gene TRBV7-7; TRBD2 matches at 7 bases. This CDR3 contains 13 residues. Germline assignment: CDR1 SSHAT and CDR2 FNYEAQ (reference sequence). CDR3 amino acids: CASSLGEGHEQYF. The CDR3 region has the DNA TGTGCTAGCAGCTTAGGGGAGGGACACGAGCAGTACTTC. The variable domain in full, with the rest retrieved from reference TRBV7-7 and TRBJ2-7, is GAGVSQSPRYKVTKRGQDVTLRCDPISSHATLYWYQQALGQGPEFLTYFNYEAQPDKSGLPSDRFSAERPEGSISTLTIQRTEQRDSAMYRCASSLGEGHEQYFGPGTRLTVT.

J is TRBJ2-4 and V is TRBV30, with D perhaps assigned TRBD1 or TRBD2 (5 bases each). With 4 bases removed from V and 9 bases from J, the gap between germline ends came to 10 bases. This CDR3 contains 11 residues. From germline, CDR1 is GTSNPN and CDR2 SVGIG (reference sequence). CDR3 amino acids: CAWTSGGIQYF. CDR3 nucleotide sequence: TGTGCCTGGACTAGTGGGGGCATTCAGTACTTC. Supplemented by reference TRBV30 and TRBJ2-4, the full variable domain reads SQTIHQWPATLVQPVGSPLSLECTVEGTSNPNLYWYRQAAGRGLQLLFYSVGIGQISSEVPQNLSASRPQDRQFILSSKKLLLSDSGFYLCAWTSGGIQYFGAGTRLSVL.

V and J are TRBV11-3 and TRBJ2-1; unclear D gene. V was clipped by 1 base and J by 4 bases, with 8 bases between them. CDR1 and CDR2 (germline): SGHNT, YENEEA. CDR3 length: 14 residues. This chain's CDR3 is CASSLGMNYNEQFF. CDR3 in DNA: TGTGCCAGCAGCTTAGGAATGAATTACAATGAGCAGTTCTTC.

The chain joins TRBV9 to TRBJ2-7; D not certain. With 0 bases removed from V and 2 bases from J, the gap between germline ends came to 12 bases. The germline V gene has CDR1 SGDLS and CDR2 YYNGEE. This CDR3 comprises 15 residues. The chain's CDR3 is CASSVGSPSAYEQYF. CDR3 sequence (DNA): TGTGCCAGCAGCGTAGGCAGTCCCTCCGCCTACGAGCAGTACTTC.

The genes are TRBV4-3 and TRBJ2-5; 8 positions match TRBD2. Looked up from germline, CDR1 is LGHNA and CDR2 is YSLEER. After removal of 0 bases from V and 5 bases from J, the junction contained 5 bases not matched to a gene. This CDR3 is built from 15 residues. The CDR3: CASSQDRASGETQYF. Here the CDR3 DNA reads TGCGCCAGCAGCCAAGATCGGGCTAGCGGGGAGACCCAGTACTTC.

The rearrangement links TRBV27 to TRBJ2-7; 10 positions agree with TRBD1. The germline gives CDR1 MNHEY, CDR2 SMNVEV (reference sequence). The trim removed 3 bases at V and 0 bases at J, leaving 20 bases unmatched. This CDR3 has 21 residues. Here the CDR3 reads CASSLSNPGQGRPRSSYEQYF. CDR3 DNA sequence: TGTGCCAGCAGTTTGTCTAATCCGGGACAGGGGCGACCTAGGAGCTCCTACGAGCAGTACTTC.

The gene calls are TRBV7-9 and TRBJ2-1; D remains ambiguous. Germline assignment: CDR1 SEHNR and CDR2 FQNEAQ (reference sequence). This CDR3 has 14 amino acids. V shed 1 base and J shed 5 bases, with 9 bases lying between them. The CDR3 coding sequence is TGTGCCAGCAGCTTAGTTCCAGCGAACAATGAGCAGTTCTTC. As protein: CASSLVPANNEQFF.

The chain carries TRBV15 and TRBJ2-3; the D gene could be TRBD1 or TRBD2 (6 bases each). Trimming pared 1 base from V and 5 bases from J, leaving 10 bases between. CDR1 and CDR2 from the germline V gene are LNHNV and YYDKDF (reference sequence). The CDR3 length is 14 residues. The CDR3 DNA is TGTGCCACCAGCAGAGCCAGGGGAGGAGATACGCAGTATTTT. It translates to CATSRARGGDTQYF.

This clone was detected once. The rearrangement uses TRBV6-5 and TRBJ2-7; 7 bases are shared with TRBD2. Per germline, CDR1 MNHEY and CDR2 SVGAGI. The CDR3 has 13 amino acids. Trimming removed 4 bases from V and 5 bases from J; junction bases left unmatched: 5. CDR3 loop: CASSSGTIDEQYF. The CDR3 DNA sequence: TGTGCCAGCAGTTCCGGGACTATCGACGAGCAGTACTTC.

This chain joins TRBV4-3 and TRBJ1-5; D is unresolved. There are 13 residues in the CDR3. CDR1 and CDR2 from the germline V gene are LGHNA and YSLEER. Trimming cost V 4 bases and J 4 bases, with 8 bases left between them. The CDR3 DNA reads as TGCGCCAGCAGCCGCGGAAGTAATCAGCCCCAGCATTTT. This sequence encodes CASSRGSNQPQHF.

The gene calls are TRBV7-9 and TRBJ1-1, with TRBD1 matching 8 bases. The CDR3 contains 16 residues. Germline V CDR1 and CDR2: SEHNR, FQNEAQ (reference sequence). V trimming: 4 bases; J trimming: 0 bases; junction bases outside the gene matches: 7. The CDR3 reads CASSSRGLVMNTEAFF. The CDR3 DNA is TGTGCCAGCAGCTCCAGGGGGCTAGTGATGAACACTGAAGCTTTCTTT.

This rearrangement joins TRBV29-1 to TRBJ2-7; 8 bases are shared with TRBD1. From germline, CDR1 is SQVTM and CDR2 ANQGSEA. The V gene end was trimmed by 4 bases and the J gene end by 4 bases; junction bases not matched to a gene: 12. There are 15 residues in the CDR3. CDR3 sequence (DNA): TGCAGCGTTGCCCCGGACAGGGCCAATGGGTACGAGCAGTACTTC. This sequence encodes CSVAPDRANGYEQYF.

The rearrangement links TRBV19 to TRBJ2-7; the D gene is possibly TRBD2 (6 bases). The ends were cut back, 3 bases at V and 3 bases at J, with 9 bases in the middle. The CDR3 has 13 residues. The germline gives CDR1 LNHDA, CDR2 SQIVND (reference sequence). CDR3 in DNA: TGTGCCAGTAGTATGGGACTGTACTACGAGCAGTACTTC. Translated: CASSMGLYYEQYF.

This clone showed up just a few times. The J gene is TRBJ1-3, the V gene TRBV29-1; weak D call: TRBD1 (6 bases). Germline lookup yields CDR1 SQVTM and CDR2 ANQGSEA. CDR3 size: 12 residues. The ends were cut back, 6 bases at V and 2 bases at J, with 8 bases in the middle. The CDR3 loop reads CSVWTAGNTIYF. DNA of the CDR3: TGCAGCGTCTGGACAGCTGGAAACACCATATATTTT.